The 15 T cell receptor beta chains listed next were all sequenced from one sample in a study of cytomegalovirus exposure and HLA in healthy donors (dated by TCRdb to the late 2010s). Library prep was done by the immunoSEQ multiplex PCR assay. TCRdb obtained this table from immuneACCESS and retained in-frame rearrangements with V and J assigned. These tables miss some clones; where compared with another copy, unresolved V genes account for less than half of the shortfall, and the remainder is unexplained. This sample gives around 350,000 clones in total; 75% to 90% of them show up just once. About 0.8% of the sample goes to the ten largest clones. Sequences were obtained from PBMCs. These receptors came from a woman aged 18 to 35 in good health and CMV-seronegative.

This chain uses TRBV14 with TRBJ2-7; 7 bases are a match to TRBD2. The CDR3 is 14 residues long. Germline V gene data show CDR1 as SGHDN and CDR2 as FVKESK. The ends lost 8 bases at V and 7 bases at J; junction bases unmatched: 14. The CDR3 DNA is TGTGCCAGCGGTGGCGGGGGTTTCTTCGGGGAGCAGTACTTC. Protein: CASGGGGFFGEQYF.

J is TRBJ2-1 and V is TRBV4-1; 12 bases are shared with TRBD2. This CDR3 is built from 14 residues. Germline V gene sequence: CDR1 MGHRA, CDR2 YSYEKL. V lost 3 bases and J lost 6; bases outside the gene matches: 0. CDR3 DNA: TGCGCCAGCAGCCAGGGACTAGCGGGCAATGAGCAGTTCTTC. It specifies CASSQGLAGNEQFF.

The CDR3 bases are TGTGCCAGCAGGCGGCTAGCGGGAGGTGGGGGCTCCTACAATGAGCAGTTCTTC. It encodes CASRRLAGGGGSYNEQFF. The chain carries TRBV27 and TRBJ2-1; 11 nucleotides agree with TRBD2. CDR3 length: 18 amino acids. Germline assignment: CDR1 MNHEY and CDR2 SMNVEV (reference sequence). With V trimmed by 6 bases and J by 0 bases, 10 bases remained unmatched.

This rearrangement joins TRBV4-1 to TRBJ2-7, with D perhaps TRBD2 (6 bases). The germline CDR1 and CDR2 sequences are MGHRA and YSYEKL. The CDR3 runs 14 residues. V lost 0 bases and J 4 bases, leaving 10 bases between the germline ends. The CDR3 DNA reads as TGCGCCAGCAGCCAAGAACCCGGGGGTTACGAGCAGTACTTC. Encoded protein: CASSQEPGGYEQYF.

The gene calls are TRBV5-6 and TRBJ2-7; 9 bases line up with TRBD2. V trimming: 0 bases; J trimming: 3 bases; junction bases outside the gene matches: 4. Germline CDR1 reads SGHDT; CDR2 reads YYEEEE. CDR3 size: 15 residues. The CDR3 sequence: CASSLVLAGVYEQYF. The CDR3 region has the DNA TGTGCCAGCAGCTTGGTTTTAGCGGGGGTCTACGAGCAGTACTTC.

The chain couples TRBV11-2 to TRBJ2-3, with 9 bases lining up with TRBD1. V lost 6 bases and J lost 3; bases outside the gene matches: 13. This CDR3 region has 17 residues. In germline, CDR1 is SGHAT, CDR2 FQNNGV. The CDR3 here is CASRIPGQGKRTDTQYF. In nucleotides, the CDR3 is TGTGCCAGCAGAATTCCGGGACAGGGTAAGAGGACAGATACGCAGTATTTT.

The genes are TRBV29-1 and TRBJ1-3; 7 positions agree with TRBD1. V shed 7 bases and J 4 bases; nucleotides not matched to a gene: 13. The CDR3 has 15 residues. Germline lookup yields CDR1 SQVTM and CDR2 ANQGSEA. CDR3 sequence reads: CSAAAYPGQGNTIYF. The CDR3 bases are TGCAGCGCCGCCGCTTATCCGGGACAGGGAAACACCATATATTTT.

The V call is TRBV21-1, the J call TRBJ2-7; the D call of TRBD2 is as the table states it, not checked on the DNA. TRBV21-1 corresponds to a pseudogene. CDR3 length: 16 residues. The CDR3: CASSKARSPKLYEQYF. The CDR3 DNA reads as TGTGCCAGCAGCAAAGCGCGGTCCCCTAAACTCTACGAGCAGTACTTC.

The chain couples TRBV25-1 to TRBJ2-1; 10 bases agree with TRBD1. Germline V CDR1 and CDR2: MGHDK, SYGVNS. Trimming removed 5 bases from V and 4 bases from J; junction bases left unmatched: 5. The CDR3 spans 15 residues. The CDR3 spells CASSSRDRGYNEQFF. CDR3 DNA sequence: TGTGCCAGCAGTTCCCGGGACAGGGGATACAATGAGCAGTTCTTC.

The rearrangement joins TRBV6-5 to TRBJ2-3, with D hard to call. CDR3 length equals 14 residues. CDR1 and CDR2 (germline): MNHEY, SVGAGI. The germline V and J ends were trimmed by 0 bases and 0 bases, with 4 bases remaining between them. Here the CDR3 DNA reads TGTGCCAGCAGTTACTCGACTAGCACAGATACGCAGTATTTT. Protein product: CASSYSTSTDTQYF.

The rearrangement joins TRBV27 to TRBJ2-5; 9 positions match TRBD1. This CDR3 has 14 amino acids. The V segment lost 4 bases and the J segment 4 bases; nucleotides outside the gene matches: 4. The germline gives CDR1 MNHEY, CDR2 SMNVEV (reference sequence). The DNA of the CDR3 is TGTGCCAGCAGTTGGGGACAGGGAACAGAGACCCAGTACTTC. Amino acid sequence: CASSWGQGTETQYF.

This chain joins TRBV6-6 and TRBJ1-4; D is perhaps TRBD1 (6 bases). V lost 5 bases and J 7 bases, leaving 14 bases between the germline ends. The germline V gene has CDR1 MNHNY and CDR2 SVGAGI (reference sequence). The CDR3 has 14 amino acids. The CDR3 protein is CASSRQAGGEKLFF. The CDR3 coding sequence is TGTGCCAGCAGTCGACAGGCGGGGGGTGAAAAACTGTTTTTT.

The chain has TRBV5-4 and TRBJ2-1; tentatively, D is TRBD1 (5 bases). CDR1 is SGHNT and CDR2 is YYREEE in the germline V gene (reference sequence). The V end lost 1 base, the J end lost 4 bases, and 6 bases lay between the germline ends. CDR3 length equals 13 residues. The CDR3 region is CASSLTGYNEQFF. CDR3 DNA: TGTGCCAGCAGCTTGACAGGTTACAATGAGCAGTTCTTC.

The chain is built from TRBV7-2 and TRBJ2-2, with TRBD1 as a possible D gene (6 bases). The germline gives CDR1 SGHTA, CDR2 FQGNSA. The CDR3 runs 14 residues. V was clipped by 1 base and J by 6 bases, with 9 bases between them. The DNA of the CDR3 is TGTGCCAGCAGCTTAGATGGGGGCCCCGGGGAGCTGTTTTTT. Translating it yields CASSLDGGPGELFF.

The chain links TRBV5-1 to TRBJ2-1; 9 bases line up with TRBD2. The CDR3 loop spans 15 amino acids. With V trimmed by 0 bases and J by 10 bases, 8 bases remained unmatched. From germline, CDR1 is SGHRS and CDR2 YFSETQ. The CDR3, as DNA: TGCGCCAGCAGCTTGGAAGGACTAGCGACGGGCGAGCAGTTCTTC. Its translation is CASSLEGLATGEQFF.